The T cell receptor beta chain described here comes from a study of cytomegalovirus exposure and HLA in healthy donors. As for the study in general: Roughly 80% of 300 to 450 genotyped donors fell in the Caucasian-associated ancestry cluster. The study, taken as a whole, reports: Rare sequences made up most TCRs, while some public TCRs were found in many donors. A classifier reportedly called cytomegalovirus status with high sensitivity and specificity.

The CDR3 covers 14 residues. The V segment lost 8 bases and the J segment 7 bases; nucleotides outside the gene matches: 8. Per the germline V gene, CDR1 is SNHLY and CDR2 is FYNNEI. It was with 60 Vbeta and 13 Jbeta primers that the PCR ran. TCRdb's table, derived via immunoSEQ multiplex PCR, lists solely in-frame clones and lacks some. The sample gives about 100,000 clones, about four fifths of which show up once; 13% to 15% is in the top ten. Notes on this clone: Its antigen is still unknown.

The chain combines TRBV2 with TRBJ1-4, with TRBD1 identical over 9 bases. The sequence derives from a woman in her 70s in good health and CMV-seropositive. Sequencing used PBMCs. The CDR3 protein is CASETGGAVEKLFF. In DNA, the CDR3 is TGTGCCAGCGAAACAGGGGGCGCGGTTGAAAAACTGTTTTTT.